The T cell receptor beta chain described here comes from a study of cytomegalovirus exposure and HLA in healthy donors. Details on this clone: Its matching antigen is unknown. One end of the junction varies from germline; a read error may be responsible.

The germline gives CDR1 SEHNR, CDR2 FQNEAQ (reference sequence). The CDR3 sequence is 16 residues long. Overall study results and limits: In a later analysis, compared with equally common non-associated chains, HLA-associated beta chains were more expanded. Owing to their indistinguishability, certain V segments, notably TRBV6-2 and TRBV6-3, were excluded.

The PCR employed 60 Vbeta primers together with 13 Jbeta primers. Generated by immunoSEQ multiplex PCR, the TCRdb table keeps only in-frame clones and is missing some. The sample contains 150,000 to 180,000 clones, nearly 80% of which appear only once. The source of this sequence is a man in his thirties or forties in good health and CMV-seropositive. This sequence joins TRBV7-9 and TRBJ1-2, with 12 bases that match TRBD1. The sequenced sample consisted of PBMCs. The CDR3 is CSSSATGTGGVYGYTF. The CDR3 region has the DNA TGTTCCAGCAGCGCCACCGGGACAGGGGGCGTCTATGGCTACACCTTC.